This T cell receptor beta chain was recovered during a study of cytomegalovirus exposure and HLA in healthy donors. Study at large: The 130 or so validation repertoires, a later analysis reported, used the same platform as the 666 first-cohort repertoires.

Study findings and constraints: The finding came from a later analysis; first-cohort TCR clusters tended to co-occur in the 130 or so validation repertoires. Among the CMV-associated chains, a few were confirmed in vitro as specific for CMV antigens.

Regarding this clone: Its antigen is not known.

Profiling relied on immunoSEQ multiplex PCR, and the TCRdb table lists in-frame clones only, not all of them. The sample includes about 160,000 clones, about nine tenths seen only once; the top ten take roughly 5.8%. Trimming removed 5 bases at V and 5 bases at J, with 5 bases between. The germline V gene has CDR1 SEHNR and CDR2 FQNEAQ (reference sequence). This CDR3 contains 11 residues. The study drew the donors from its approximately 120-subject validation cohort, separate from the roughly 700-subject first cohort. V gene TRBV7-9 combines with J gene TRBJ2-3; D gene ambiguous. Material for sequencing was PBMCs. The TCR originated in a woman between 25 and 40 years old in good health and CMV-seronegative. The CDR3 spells CASSPLDTQYF. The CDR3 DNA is TGTGCCAGCAGCCCACTAGATACGCAGTATTTT.